The entry below describes one T cell receptor beta chain. The sample originates from a study of blood T cell repertoires in COVID-19. Whole-study context: Collection of acute and convalescent COVID-19 samples took place in the United States, Italy and Spain.

Methods used by the authors: It was from reference gene primer amplification that nucleated cell counts were estimated. Method: immunoSEQ multiplex PCR; TCRdb's copy keeps in-frame clones and lacks some. V and J calls and clone size are given by that table; D and trimming were obtained from the DNA. Here the sample spans some 220,000 clones, approximately 80% being singletons. The receptor comes from a human donor in a cohort sampled during active COVID-19. Sequencing used peripheral blood.

CDR3 nucleotides: TGTGCCAGCAGCTTAAGTAGCGGGGTAGGAGAGACCCAGTACTTC. Amino acid sequence: CASSLSSGVGETQYF. The chain couples TRBV7-2 to TRBJ2-5; 8 positions match TRBD2. The CDR3 consists of 15 residues. V dropped 2 bases and J dropped 4; count of bases not matched to a gene: 6. Per the germline V gene, CDR1 is SGHTA and CDR2 is FQGNSA.